This TCR beta chain is from a study of CD8+ T cells in alopecia areata. Background on the study: At a dose of 5 to 10 mg twice daily, oral tofacitinib was given to treated patients. Percent affected scalp area, the SALT score, rated treated patients' severity. Study results and caveats: Higher clonality was seen in lesional scalp than in normal scalp, especially in alopecia totalis/universalis. Tofacitinib significantly reduced both scalp clonality and expanded CD8+ clones among the top 100.

CDR3 length equals 15 residues. With 4 bases removed from V and 2 bases from J, the gap between germline ends came to 14 bases. CDR1 is SGHAT, CDR2 FQNNGV, per germline. In regard to this clone: Antigen specificity is unknown.

Treatment: oral pan-JAK inhibitor, 5-10 mg twice daily. Extraction and reverse transcription of RNA yielded cDNA as the sequencing template. Using immunoSEQ multiplex PCR, the repertoire was profiled, and TCRdb retains in-frame clones only, with some absent. This sample has about 300,000 clones, with nearly 60% found just once. This material consisted of CD4+ T cells sorted from blood, taken at week 24, from a patient treated with tofacitinib. This sequence originates from a human donor with alopecia areata. The chain carries TRBV11-2 and TRBJ1-2; D remains unclear. The chain's CDR3 is CASSSNRVANYGYTF. The CDR3 nucleotides read TGTGCCAGCAGCTCAAATAGGGTGGCCAACTATGGCTACACCTTC. Full variable domain (missing parts from reference TRBV11-2 and TRBJ1-2): EAGVAQSPRYKIIEKRQSVAFWCNPISGHATLYWYQQILGQGPKLLIQFQNNGVVDDSQLPKDRFSAERLKGVDSTLKIQPAKLEDSAVYLCASSSNRVANYGYTFGSGTRLTVV.